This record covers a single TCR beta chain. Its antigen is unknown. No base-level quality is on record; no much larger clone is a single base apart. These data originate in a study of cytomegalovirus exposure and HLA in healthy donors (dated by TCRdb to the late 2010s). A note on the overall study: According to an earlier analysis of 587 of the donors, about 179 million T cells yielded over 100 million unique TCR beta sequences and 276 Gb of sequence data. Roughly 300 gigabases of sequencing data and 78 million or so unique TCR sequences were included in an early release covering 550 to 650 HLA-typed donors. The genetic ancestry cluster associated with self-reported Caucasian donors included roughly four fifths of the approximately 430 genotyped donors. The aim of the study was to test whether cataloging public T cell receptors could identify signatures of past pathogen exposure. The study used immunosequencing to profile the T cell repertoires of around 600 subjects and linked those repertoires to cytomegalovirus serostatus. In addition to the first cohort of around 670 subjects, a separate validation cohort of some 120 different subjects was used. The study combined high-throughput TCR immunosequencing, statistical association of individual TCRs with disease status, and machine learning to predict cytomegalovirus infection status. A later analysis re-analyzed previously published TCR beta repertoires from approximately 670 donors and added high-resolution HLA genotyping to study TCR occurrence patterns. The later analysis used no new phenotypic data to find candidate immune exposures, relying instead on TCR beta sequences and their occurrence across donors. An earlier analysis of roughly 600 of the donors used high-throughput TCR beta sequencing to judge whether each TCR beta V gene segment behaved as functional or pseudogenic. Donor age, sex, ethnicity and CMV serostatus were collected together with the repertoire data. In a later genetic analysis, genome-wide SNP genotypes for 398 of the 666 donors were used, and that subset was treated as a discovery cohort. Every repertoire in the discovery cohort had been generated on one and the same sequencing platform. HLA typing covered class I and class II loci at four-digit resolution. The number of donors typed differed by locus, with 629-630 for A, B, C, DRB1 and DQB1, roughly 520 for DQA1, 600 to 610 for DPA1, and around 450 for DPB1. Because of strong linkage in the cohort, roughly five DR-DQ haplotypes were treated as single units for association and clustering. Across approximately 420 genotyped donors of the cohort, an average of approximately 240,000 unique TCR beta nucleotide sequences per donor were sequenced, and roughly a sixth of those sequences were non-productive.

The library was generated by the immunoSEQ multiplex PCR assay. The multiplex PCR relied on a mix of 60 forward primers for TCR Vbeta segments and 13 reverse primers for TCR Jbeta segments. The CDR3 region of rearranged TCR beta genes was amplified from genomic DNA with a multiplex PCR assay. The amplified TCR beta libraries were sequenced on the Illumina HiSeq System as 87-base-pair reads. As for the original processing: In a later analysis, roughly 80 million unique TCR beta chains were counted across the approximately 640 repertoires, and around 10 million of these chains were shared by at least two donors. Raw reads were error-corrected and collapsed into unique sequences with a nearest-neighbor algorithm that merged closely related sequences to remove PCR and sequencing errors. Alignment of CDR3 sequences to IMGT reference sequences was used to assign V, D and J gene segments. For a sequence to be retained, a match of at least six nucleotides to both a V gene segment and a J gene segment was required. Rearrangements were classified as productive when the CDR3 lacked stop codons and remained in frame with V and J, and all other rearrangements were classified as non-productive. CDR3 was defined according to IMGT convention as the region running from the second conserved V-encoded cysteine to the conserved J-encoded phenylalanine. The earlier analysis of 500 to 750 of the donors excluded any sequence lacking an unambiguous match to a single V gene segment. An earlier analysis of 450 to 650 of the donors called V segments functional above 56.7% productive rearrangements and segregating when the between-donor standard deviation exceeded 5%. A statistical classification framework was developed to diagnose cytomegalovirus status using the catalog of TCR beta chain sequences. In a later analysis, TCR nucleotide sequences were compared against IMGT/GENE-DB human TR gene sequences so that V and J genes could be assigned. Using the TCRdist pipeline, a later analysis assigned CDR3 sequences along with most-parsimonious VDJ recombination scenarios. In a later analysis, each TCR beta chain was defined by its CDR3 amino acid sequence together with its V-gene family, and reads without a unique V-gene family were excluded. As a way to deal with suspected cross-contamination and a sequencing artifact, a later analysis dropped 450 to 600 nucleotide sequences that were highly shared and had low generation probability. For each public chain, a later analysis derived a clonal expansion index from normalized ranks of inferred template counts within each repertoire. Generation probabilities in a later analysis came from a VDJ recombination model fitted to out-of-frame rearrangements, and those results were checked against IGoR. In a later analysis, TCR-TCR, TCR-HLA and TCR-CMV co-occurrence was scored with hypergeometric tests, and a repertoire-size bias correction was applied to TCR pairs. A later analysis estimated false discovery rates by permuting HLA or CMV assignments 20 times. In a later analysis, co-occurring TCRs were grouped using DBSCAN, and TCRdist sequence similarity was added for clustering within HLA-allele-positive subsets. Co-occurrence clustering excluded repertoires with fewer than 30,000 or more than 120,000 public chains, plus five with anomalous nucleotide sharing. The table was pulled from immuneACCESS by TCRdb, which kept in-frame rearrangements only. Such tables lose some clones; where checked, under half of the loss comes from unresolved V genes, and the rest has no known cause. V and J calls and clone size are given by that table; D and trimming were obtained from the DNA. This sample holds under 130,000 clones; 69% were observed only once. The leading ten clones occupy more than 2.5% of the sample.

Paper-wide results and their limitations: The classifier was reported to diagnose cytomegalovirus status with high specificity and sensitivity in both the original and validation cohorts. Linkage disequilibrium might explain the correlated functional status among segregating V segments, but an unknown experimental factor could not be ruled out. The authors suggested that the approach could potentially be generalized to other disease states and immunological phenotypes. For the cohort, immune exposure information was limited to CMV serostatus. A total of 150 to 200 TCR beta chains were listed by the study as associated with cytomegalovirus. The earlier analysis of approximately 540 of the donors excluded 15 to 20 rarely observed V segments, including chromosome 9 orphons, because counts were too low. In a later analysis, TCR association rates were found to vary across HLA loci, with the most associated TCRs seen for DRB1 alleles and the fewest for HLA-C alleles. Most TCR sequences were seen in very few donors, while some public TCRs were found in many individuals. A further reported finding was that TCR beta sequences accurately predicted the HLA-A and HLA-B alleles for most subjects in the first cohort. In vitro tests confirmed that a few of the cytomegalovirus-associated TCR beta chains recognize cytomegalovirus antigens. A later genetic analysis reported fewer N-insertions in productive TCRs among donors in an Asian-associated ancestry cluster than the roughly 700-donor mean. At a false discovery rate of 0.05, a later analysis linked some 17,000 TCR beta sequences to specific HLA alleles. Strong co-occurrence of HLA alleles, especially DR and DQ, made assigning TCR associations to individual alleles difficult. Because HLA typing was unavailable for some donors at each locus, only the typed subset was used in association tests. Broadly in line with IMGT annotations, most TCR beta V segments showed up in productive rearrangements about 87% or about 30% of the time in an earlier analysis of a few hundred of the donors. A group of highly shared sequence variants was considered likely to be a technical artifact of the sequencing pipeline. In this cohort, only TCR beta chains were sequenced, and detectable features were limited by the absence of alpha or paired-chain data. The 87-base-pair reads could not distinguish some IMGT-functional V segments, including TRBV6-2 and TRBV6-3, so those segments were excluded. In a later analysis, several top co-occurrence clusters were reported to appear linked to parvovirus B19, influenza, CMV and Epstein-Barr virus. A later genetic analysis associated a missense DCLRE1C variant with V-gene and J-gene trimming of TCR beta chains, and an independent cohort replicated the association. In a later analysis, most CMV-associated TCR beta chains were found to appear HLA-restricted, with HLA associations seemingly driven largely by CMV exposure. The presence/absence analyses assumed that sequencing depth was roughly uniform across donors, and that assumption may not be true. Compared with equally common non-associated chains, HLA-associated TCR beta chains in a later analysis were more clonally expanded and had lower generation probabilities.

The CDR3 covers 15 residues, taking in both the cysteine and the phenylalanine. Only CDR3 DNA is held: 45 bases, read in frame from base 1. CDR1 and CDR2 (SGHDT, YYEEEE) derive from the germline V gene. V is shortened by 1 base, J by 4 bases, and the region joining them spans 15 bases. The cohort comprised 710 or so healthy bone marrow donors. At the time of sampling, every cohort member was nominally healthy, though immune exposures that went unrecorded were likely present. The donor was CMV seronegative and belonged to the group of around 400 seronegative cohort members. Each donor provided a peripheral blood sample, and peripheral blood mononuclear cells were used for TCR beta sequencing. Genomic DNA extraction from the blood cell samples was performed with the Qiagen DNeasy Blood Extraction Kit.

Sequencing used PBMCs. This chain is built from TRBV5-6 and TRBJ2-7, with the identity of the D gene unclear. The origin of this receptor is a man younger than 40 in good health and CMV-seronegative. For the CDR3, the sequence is CASSLSFLAVYEQYF. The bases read TGTGCCAGCAGCTTGAGTTTCTTGGCGGTATACGAGCAGTACTTC. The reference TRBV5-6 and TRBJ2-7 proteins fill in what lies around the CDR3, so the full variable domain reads DAGVTQSPTHLIKTRGQQVTLRCSPKSGHDTVSWYQQALGQGPQFIFQYYEEEERQRGNFPDRFSGHQFPNYSSELNVNALLLGDSALYLCASSLSFLAVYEQYFGPGTRLTVT.